Given below is one T cell receptor (beta chain) in context. Antigen: not known. Total RNA was isolated from each sample in quantities of at least 6 micrograms. This CDR3 contains 11 residues. Germline-derived CDR1 and CDR2 are SGHAT and FQNNGV. A sample-barcoded 5' primer and a J-beta primer mix were used in a second PCR of roughly 7 to 11 cycles. Each CDR3 protein is one row after TCRdb ran MiXCR on the 5' RACE reads. The sample shows more than 800,000 distinct CDR3 sequences, less than 50% of them seen only once. This specimen comes from a study of blood T cells in healthy people across ages. Study-wide points: More naive CD4+ cells and higher diversity marked long-lived donors relative to aged donors. The study could not conclusively compare naive and antigen-experienced cells, given its unsorted PBMCs.

This sequence originates from a woman in her sixties in good health. Source material: blood. The chain has TRBV11-2 and TRBJ2-7; the D call may be TRBD1 or TRBD2 (5 bases each). The J call may be faulty, since TRBJ2-5 better matches the DNA end. CDR3 bases: TGTGCCAGCGAGGGGTCCGGGACCCAGTACTTC. Its translation: CASEGSGTQYF.